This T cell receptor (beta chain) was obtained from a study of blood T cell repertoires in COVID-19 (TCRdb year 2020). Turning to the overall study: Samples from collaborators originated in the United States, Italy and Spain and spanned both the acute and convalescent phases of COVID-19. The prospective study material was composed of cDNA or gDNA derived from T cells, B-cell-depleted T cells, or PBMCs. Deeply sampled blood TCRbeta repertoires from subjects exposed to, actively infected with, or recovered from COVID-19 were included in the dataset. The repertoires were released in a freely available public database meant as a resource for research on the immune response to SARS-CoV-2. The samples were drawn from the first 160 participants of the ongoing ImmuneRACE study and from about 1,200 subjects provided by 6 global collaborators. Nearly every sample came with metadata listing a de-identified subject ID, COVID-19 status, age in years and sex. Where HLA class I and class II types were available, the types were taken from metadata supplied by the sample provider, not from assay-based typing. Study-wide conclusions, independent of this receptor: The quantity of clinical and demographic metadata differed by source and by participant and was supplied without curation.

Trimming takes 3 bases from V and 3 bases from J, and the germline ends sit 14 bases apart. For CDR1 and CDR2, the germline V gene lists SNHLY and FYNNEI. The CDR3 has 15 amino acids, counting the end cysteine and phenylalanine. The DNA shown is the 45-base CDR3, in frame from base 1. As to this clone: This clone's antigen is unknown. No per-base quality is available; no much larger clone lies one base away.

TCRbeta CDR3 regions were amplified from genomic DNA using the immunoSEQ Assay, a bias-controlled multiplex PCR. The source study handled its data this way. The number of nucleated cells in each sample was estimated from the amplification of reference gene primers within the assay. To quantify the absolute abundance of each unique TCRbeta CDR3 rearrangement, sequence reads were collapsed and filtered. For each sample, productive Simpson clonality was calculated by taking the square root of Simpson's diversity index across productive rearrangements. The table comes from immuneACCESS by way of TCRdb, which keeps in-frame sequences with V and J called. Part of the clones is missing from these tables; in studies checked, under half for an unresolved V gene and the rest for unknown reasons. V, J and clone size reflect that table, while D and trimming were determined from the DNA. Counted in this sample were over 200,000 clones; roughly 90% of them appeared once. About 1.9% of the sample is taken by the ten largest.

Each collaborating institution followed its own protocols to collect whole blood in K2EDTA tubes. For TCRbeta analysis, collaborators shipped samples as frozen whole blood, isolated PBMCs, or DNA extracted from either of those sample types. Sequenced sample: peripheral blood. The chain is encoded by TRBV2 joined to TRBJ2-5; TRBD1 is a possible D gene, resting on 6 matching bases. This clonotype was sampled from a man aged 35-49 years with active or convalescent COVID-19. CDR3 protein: CASSDLGRGEETQYF. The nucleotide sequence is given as TGTGCCAGCAGTGATCTTGGCAGGGGTGAAGAGACCCAGTACTTC.